A single sample is the source of the 31 T cell receptor beta chains below, sequenced in a study of long-term antiretroviral therapy in people with HIV. Investigators performed immunoSEQ version v3.0 at survey level. Assay used: immunoSEQ multiplex PCR; TCRdb lists only in-frame clones, some missing. The sample has under 20,000 clones; around four fifths are singletons. The sequences come from unsorted PBMCs, collected less than 2.2 years before starting antiretroviral therapy. Every receptor here comes from a man aged 25-40 years with HIV.

The V and J genes are TRBV5-6 and TRBJ2-1; D might be TRBD1 (5 bases). The CDR3 spans 12 residues. Trimming cost V 4 bases and J 10 bases, with 12 bases left between them. Germline V gene sequence: CDR1 SGHDT, CDR2 YYEEEE. The CDR3 loop reads CASSVVGQEQFF. CDR3 DNA: TGTGCCAGCAGCGTGGTGGGGCAGGAGCAGTTCTTC.

This chain joins TRBV5-6 and TRBJ2-7; 10 bases are shared with TRBD2. Germline V CDR1 and CDR2: SGHDT, YYEEEE. This CDR3 has 15 amino acids. Germline trimming cut 6 bases from V and 5 bases from J; bases unmatched to any gene: 11. CDR3 amino acids: CASTAAGGPVNEQYF. In DNA form, the CDR3 reads TGTGCCAGCACCGCAGCGGGAGGGCCCGTAAACGAGCAGTACTTC. Variable domain in full (rest from reference TRBV5-6 and TRBJ2-7): DAGVTQSPTHLIKTRGQQVTLRCSPKSGHDTVSWYQQALGQGPQFIFQYYEEEERQRGNFPDRFSGHQFPNYSSELNVNALLLGDSALYLCASTAAGGPVNEQYFGPGTRLTVT.

This chain uses TRBV4-1 with TRBJ2-1, with D perhaps given as TRBD1 or TRBD2 (6 bases each). The CDR3 runs to 15 residues. CDR1 MGHRA and CDR2 YSYEKL come from the germline V gene. V lost 1 base, J lost 6 bases, and 13 bases lay in between. The chain's CDR3 is CASSQVSGAGNEQFF. The CDR3 DNA sequence: TGCGCCAGCAGCCAAGTGTCGGGGGCAGGCAATGAGCAGTTCTTC.

The rearrangement joins TRBV12-5 to TRBJ2-3; 9 bases align to TRBD2. Germline V gives CDR1 LGHNT, CDR2 FRNRAP. The ends lost 5 bases at V and 5 bases at J; junction bases unmatched: 11. The CDR3 runs to 16 residues. The CDR3 DNA sequence: TGTGCTAGTGGTAGGGGACTAGCTTTTCCGGGAGATACGCAGTATTTT. Translation: CASGRGLAFPGDTQYF.

This chain joins TRBV6-4 and TRBJ2-3; 12 positions agree with TRBD2. Germline V gene lookup returns CDR1 MRHNA and CDR2 SNTAGT. V gave up 4 bases and J gave up 4 bases; unmatched junction bases: 6. This CDR3 is 16 amino acids long. The CDR3 region is CASSVSGTSGSDTQYF. The CDR3 DNA reads as TGTGCCAGCAGTGTTTCCGGGACTAGCGGGTCAGATACGCAGTATTTT.

V and J are TRBV18 and TRBJ1-2, with D perhaps matching TRBD1 (6 bases). The V and J ends lost 2 bases and 7 bases respectively, with 11 bases between them. CDR1 and CDR2 (germline): KGHSH, LQKENI. The CDR3 has 13 amino acids. The CDR3 loop is CASSPGTSFGYTF. The CDR3 DNA follows: TGTGCCAGCTCACCAGGGACAAGTTTTGGCTACACCTTC.

The chain uses TRBV11-3 and TRBJ2-7; 9 bases are a match to TRBD1. With V trimmed by 4 bases and J by 4 bases, 8 bases remained unmatched. The CDR3 totals 15 residues. The germline CDR1 and CDR2 sequences are SGHNT and YENEEA. The CDR3 DNA follows: TGTGCCAGCAGCTCTCTAGGGACAGGGAATTACGAGCAGTACTTC. It translates to CASSSLGTGNYEQYF.

The chain recombines TRBV25-1 with TRBJ2-1, with TRBD2 identical over 7 bases. Germline V CDR1 and CDR2: MGHDK, SYGVNS. The CDR3 has 13 residues. V shed 7 bases, J shed 7 bases, and the junction held 7 bases outside the gene matches. CDR3 residues: CASTAPGGNEQFF. The CDR3 DNA follows: TGTGCCAGCACCGCACCCGGGGGGAATGAGCAGTTCTTC. Using reference TRBV25-1 and TRBJ2-1 for the parts outside the CDR3, the full variable domain is EADIYQTPRYLVIGTGKKITLECSQTMGHDKMYWYQQDPGMELHLIHYSYGVNSTEKGDLSSESTVSRIRTEHFPLTLESARPSHTSQYLCASTAPGGNEQFFGPGTRLTVL.

The chain recombines TRBV7-9 with TRBJ2-7; D unclear. The germline V gene has CDR1 SEHNR and CDR2 FQNEAQ (reference sequence). V was clipped by 5 bases and J by 3 bases, with 5 bases between them. CDR3 length: 11 residues. DNA of the CDR3: TGTGCCAGCAGCAGAGACTACGAGCAGTACTTC. Its translation is CASSRDYEQYF.

The chain recombines TRBV7-9 with TRBJ2-1; 9 bases fit TRBD2. J lost 9 bases, V lost 1 base, and 7 bases had no gene match. The CDR3 extends over 15 amino acids. The V gene's germline CDR1 is SEHNR and CDR2 FQNEAQ (reference sequence). The CDR3 region has the DNA TGTGCCAGCAGCTTAGTGGCGGGAGGGCCTGCTGAGCAGTTCTTC. Translated: CASSLVAGGPAEQFF.

This chain joins TRBV6-1 and TRBJ2-2, with 9 bases identical to TRBD2. The CDR3 is 17 amino acids. Unmatched junction bases numbered 10, after V lost 2 bases and J lost 6 bases. Germline CDR1 and CDR2: MNHNS and SASEGT. Written as DNA, the CDR3 is TGTGCCAGCAGTGAATGGAATAGCGGGAGCTCGGCCGGGGAGCTGTTTTTT. As protein: CASSEWNSGSSAGELFF.

This clone was observed a single time. The chain is built from TRBV9 and TRBJ2-2, with D unresolved. The V gene's germline CDR1 is SGDLS and CDR2 YYNGEE. V was pared by 4 bases and J by 1 base, with 11 bases between. The CDR3 consists of 15 residues. As DNA, the CDR3 is TGTGCCAGCAGCCTCGGCGCTTTGAACACCGGGGAGCTGTTTTTT. Its protein is CASSLGALNTGELFF.

The chain is built from TRBV25-1 and TRBJ2-7, with 7 bases fitting TRBD1. CDR3 length equals 13 residues. V dropped 3 bases and J dropped 5; count of bases not matched to a gene: 4. The germline gives CDR1 MGHDK, CDR2 SYGVNS. The CDR3 sequence: CASSERDSHEQYF. CDR3 coding DNA: TGTGCCAGCAGTGAGAGGGACAGCCACGAGCAGTACTTC.

J is TRBJ1-2 and V is TRBV9; D is unresolved. The CDR3 contains 16 residues. Germline CDR1 is SGDLS and CDR2 is YYNGEE. Between the trimmed V and J ends, which lost 4 bases and 5 bases, there was a span of 21 bases. The CDR3 is CASSPDSGGNGYGYTF. For the CDR3, the DNA is TGTGCCAGCAGCCCTGATTCGGGAGGGAATGGTTATGGCTACACCTTC.

V usage is TRBV7-9 and J usage is TRBJ2-7, with TRBD1 identical over 7 bases. The CDR3 sequence is 16 residues long. After removal of 6 bases from V and 2 bases from J, the junction contained 13 bases not matched to a gene. Per germline, CDR1 SEHNR and CDR2 FQNEAQ (reference sequence). The chain's CDR3 is CASSYSTGSVPYEQYF. In DNA form, the CDR3 reads TGTGCCAGCAGTTACTCGACAGGGAGCGTCCCCTACGAGCAGTACTTC.

Written as DNA, the CDR3 is TGTGCCAGCAGTGAATGGGGGAGAGATACGCAGTATTTT. This codes for CASSEWGRDTQYF. The genes are TRBV6-1 and TRBJ2-3, with D perhaps being TRBD1 or TRBD2 (5 bases each). This CDR3 is 13 amino acids long. The germline gives CDR1 MNHNS, CDR2 SASEGT. The V end was cut by 2 bases, the J end by 5 bases, with 8 bases between.

The sample holds one count of this clone. This chain uses TRBV14 with TRBJ1-6, with TRBD1 matching 7 bases. Germline V CDR1 and CDR2: SGHDN, FVKESK. V dropped 4 bases and J dropped 15; count of bases not matched to a gene: 15. This CDR3 spans 15 amino acids. CDR3 DNA sequence: TGTGCCAGCAGCCGAGGAGACAGGGATCGTAATCTCCTCCACTTT. It codes for CASSRGDRDRNLLHF.

The genes are TRBV28 and TRBJ2-1; no clear D. CDR3 length: 16 amino acids. V was cut by 3 bases and J by 2 bases, with 14 bases left in between. The germline V gene encodes CDR1 MDHEN and CDR2 SYDVKM. The CDR3 DNA reads TGTGCCAGCAGTTTGTCCGGGTCCCCAACCTACAATGAGCAGTTCTTC. It yields the protein CASSLSGSPTYNEQFF.

V gene TRBV28 combines with J gene TRBJ2-7, with D maybe TRBD2 (5 bases). The length of the CDR3 is 13 residues. V lost 8 bases, J lost 1 base, and 12 bases lay in between. Germline CDR1 and CDR2: MDHEN and SYDVKM. CDR3 bases: TGTGCCAGCTCCGGAGCGGAGTCCTACGAGCAGTACTTC. Translation gives CASSGAESYEQYF.

J is TRBJ2-2 and V is TRBV14; possibly TRBD2 for D (6 bases). V was pared by 4 bases and J by 4 bases, with 13 bases between. The CDR3 covers 15 residues. Germline values: CDR1 SGHDN, CDR2 FVKESK. This chain's CDR3 is CASSPFGGVTGELFF. CDR3 nucleotide sequence: TGTGCCAGCAGCCCTTTCGGCGGGGTCACCGGGGAGCTGTTTTTT.

CDR3: CASSLSGLPYNEQFF. The CDR3 DNA reads as TGTGCCAGCAGTTTAAGCGGACTACCATACAATGAGCAGTTCTTC. This chain connects TRBV27 to TRBJ2-1, with a weak D call TRBD2 (6 bases). CDR1 is MNHEY, CDR2 SMNVEV, per germline (reference sequence). Trimming took off 2 bases at V and 4 bases at J, with 12 bases between the two ends. The CDR3 sequence is 15 residues long.

The chain couples TRBV4-3 to TRBJ2-3; TRBD2 matches 8 bases. This CDR3 is 17 amino acids long. After removal of 0 bases from V and 5 bases from J, the junction contained 10 bases not matched to a gene. CDR1 is LGHNA, CDR2 YSLEER, per germline. The CDR3 region has the DNA TGCGCCAGCAGCCAAGATTCTACGGGAGGGCCGGGAGATACGCAGTATTTT. Protein product: CASSQDSTGGPGDTQYF.

The V and J genes are TRBV7-8 and TRBJ2-2, with 10 bases lining up with TRBD1. The CDR3 sequence is 14 residues long. Looked up from germline, CDR1 is SGHVS and CDR2 is FQNEAQ. V dropped 4 bases and J dropped 6; count of bases not matched to a gene: 2. The chain's CDR3 is CASSWDRGAGELFF. The DNA of the CDR3 is TGTGCCAGCAGCTGGGACAGGGGAGCCGGGGAGCTGTTTTTT.

This clone has just one count. The genes are TRBV11-2 and TRBJ2-4; D is possibly TRBD2 (6 bases). The CDR3 has 14 residues. V gave up 5 bases and J gave up 11 bases, with 19 bases separating them. Germline assignment: CDR1 SGHAT and CDR2 FQNNGV. The chain's CDR3 is CASSPAGPEFVQYF. The CDR3 nucleotides read TGTGCCAGCAGCCCCGCGGGACCAGAGTTTGTTCAGTACTTC.

This clone is classed as medium-sized (0.01 to 0.1%). The chain employs TRBV6-5 and TRBJ1-5, with D possibly TRBD1 on 5 matching bases. Trimming cost V 9 bases and J 8 bases, with 20 bases left between them. The CDR3 is made up of 14 amino acids. Germline V CDR1 and CDR2: MNHEY, SVGAGI. Here the CDR3 reads CARTLDSLREPQHF. The CDR3 DNA reads as TGTGCCAGAACATTAGACAGCCTAAGGGAGCCCCAGCATTTT.

The rearrangement uses TRBV9 and TRBJ1-2; 9 nucleotides agree with TRBD1. J lost 3 bases, V lost 2 bases, and 8 bases had no gene match. CDR3 length: 16 amino acids. In germline, CDR1 is SGDLS, CDR2 YYNGEE. The CDR3 protein is CASSVGITGGDYGYTF. Here the CDR3 DNA reads TGTGCCAGCAGCGTGGGAATTACAGGGGGCGACTATGGCTACACCTTC.

CDR3: CASSLPSGREREELFF. For the CDR3, the DNA is TGTGCCAGCAGCTTACCTAGCGGGAGAGAACGAGAGGAGCTGTTTTTT. The rearrangement joins TRBV7-9 to TRBJ2-2; 10 bases are a match to TRBD2. Trimming at V came to 2 bases and at J to 10 bases, leaving 10 bases not matched to a gene. Per germline, CDR1 SEHNR and CDR2 FQNEAQ (reference sequence). The CDR3 extends over 16 amino acids.

V is TRBV29-1 and J is TRBJ2-3, with unresolved D. Trimming left V 3 bases short and J 5 bases short, with 12 bases between. Germline V gives CDR1 SQVTM, CDR2 ANQGSEA. This CDR3 is built from 13 residues. CDR3 residues: CSVENLNGDTQYF. CDR3 in DNA: TGCAGCGTTGAGAACCTAAATGGAGATACGCAGTATTTT.

This clone was detected a few times. The chain has TRBV10-1 and TRBJ2-4, with D hard to call. With 6 bases removed from V and 1 base from J, the gap between germline ends came to 10 bases. CDR3 length: 14 amino acids. The germline CDR1 and CDR2 sequences are WNHNN and SYGVQD (reference sequence). CDR3 protein: CASSTQSAKNIQYF. CDR3 DNA: TGCGCCAGCAGCACGCAGTCCGCCAAAAACATTCAGTACTTC.

The chain joins TRBV5-1 to TRBJ1-2; D is possibly TRBD1 (5 bases). Germline CDR1 SGHRS, CDR2 YFSETQ. CDR3 length equals 12 residues. V lost 0 bases, J lost 9 bases, and 9 bases lay in between. The CDR3, as DNA: TGCGCCAGCAGCTTGGGGGACGCTCGCTACACCTTC. Encoded protein: CASSLGDARYTF.

V is TRBV27 and J is TRBJ2-7; D tentatively reads TRBD1 or TRBD2 (5 bases each). CDR1 is MNHEY and CDR2 is SMNVEV in the germline V gene (reference sequence). The CDR3 loop spans 11 amino acids. V was shortened by 8 bases and J by 7 bases, with 12 bases between the two germline ends. CDR3: CASGPGREQYF. The DNA of the CDR3 is TGTGCCAGCGGACCGGGGCGGGAGCAGTACTTC.